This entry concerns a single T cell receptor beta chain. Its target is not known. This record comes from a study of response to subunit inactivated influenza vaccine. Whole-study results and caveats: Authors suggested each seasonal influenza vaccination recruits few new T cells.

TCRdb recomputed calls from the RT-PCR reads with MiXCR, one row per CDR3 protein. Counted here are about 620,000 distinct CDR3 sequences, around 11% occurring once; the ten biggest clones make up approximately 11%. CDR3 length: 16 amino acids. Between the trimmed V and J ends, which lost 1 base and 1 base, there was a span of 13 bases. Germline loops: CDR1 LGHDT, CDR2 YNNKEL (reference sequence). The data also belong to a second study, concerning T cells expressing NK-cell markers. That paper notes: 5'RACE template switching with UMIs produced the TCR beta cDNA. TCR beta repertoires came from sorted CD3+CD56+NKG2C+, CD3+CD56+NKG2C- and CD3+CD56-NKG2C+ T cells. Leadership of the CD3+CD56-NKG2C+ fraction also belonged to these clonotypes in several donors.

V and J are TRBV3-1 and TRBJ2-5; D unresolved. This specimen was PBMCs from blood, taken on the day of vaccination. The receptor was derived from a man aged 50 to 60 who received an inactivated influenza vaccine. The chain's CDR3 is CASSQVISFPQETQYF. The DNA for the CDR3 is TGTGCCAGCAGCCAAGTGATCTCCTTTCCCCAAGAGACCCAGTACTTC.